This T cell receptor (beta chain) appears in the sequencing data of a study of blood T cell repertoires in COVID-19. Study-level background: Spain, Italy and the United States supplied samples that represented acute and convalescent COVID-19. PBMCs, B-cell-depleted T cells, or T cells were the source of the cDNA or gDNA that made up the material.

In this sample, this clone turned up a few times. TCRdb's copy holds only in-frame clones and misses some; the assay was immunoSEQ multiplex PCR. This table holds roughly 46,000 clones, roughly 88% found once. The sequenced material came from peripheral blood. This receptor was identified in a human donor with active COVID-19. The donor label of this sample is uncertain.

Here the CDR3 reads CASRDLQGSDTGELFF. The DNA of the CDR3 is TGTGCCAGCAGAGATCTACAGGGGAGTGACACCGGGGAGCTGTTTTTT. The chain joins TRBV2 to TRBJ2-2; 7 bases are a match to TRBD1. CDR3 length: 16 residues. The germline V gene has CDR1 SNHLY and CDR2 FYNNEI. V dropped 6 bases and J dropped 3; count of bases not matched to a gene: 10.